This T cell receptor (beta chain) was obtained from a study of shared clonotypes between healthy human individuals. The repertoire was sequenced with immunoSEQ multiplex PCR; TCRdb's copy has only in-frame clones and lacks some. The table records roughly 2.2 million clones, 80% to 95% of them present only once. This receptor was obtained from a man aged 18 to 30 in good health. Some clones in this sample may be carry-over from other donors' samples. Sequenced: naive CD4+ T cells from PBMCs. Subset described: CD45RA+ positively selected.

The CDR3 bases are TGTGCAAGTCGCTTAGCGTCTATTAGAGGCTATGGCTACACCTTC. Translated: CASRLASIRGYGYTF. V usage is TRBV12-2 and J usage is TRBJ1-2. TRBV12-2 is marked as a pseudogene. There are 15 residues in the CDR3.